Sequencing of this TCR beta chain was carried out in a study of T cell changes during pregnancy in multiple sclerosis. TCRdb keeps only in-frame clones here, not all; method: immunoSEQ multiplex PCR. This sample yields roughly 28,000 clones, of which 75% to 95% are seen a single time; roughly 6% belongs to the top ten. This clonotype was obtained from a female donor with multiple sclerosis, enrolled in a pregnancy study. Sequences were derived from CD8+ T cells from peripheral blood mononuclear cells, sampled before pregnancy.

The CDR3 is CASSSSPVAYEQYF. The CDR3 DNA sequence: TGTGCCAGCAGCTCATCACCGGTGGCCTACGAGCAGTACTTC. The chain joins TRBV5-5 to TRBJ2-7, with unresolved D. The CDR3 is 14 residues long. Deletions cut 3 bases from V and 2 bases from J, with 12 bases between. CDR1 and CDR2 (germline): SGHKS, YYEKEE (reference sequence).